These 23 T cell receptor beta chains came from one sample sequenced in a study of CD4 T cells in relation to SARS-CoV-2 and coronaviruses. The antigens of these receptors remain unknown. Generated by immunoSEQ multiplex PCR, the TCRdb table keeps only in-frame clones and is missing some. This sample yields roughly 20,000 clones, of which around 78% are seen a single time; 19% belongs to the top ten. The unexposed donors gave CD4+ T cells in about 2010-2019, prior to COVID-19. CD4+ T cells were isolated from the cells after more than 8 days of culture. Sequenced sample: CD4+ T cells from PBMCs, cultured in vitro. The receptors come from a human donor in good health.

The rearrangement joins TRBV19 to TRBJ1-1, with unresolved D. With 0 bases removed from V and 0 bases from J, the gap between germline ends came to 11 bases. In germline, CDR1 is LNHDA, CDR2 SQIVND (reference sequence). The CDR3 loop spans 16 amino acids. CDR3 DNA: TGTGCCAGTAGTATAGATCGGGTCACACTGAACACTGAAGCTTTCTTT. This translates into CASSIDRVTLNTEAFF. Filled out from reference TRBV19 and TRBJ1-1, the complete variable domain reads DGGITQSPKYLFRKEGQNVTLSCEQNLNHDAMYWYRQDPGQGLRLIYYSQIVNDFQKGDIAEGYSVSREKKESFPLTVTSAQKNPTAFYLCASSIDRVTLNTEAFFGQGTRLTVV.

The genes are TRBV5-1 and TRBJ2-3; D is undetermined. Per the germline V gene, CDR1 is SGHRS and CDR2 is YFSETQ. With 4 bases removed from V and 0 bases from J, the gap between germline ends came to 6 bases. The CDR3 loop spans 13 amino acids. The CDR3, as DNA: TGCGCCAGCAGCCAGACTAGCACAGATACGCAGTATTTT. Translation: CASSQTSTDTQYF.

The rearrangement joins TRBV27 to TRBJ2-1; D is unresolved. The CDR3 totals 16 residues. Deletions cut 5 bases from V and 0 bases from J, with 14 bases between. Germline V gene lookup returns CDR1 MNHEY and CDR2 SMNVEV (reference sequence). The CDR3 DNA reads TGTGCCAGCAGTCTCAGGACGAGGCGCTCCTACAATGAGCAGTTCTTC. It is translated as CASSLRTRRSYNEQFF.

The CDR3 region is CASSYSMGREGRTDTQYF. The DNA of the CDR3 is TGTGCCAGCAGTTATTCGATGGGGCGGGAGGGCCGTACAGATACGCAGTATTTT. V gene TRBV6-2 or TRBV6-3 combines with J gene TRBJ2-3; TRBD2 aligns across 9 bases. There are 18 residues in the CDR3. The germline gives CDR1 MNHEY, CDR2 SVGEGT. Unmatched junction bases numbered 13, after V lost 3 bases and J lost 3 bases.

The chain combines TRBV15 with TRBJ1-1; D is undetermined. CDR3 length: 13 amino acids. The ends were cut back, 4 bases at V and 5 bases at J, with 11 bases in the middle. The germline gives CDR1 LNHNV, CDR2 YYDKDF (reference sequence). CDR3 nucleotide sequence: TGTGCCACCAGCAAGCCGGGAGGGACTGAAGCTTTCTTT. Residues: CATSKPGGTEAFF.

The chain has TRBV7-6 and TRBJ2-5; D ambiguous. This CDR3 is 15 amino acids long. V lost 2 bases and J lost 2, with 12 bases in between. The V gene's germline CDR1 is SGHVS and CDR2 FNYEAQ. The CDR3 spells CASSLIEALQETQYF. The CDR3, as DNA: TGTGCCAGCAGCTTAATCGAAGCATTACAAGAGACCCAGTACTTC.

The rearrangement links TRBV30 to TRBJ2-7; D may correspond to TRBD1 or TRBD2 (6 bases each). The CDR3 contains 15 residues. Germline loops: CDR1 GTSNPN, CDR2 SVGIG (reference sequence). Trimming removed 0 bases at V and 4 bases at J, with 16 bases between. CDR3 region: CAWSVGGRRLYEQYF. In DNA form, the CDR3 reads TGTGCCTGGAGTGTAGGGGGGAGAAGACTTTACGAGCAGTACTTC.

V gene TRBV30 combines with J gene TRBJ2-1; 7 bases agree with TRBD1. The J segment lost 3 bases and the V segment lost 4 bases, leaving 6 bases of the junction unmatched. This CDR3 has 14 residues. In germline, CDR1 is GTSNPN, CDR2 SVGIG (reference sequence). CDR3 residues: CAWTLGTVYNEQFF. The DNA of the CDR3 is TGTGCCTGGACCCTCGGGACAGTCTACAATGAGCAGTTCTTC.

This clone was found a few times. The chain has TRBV2 and TRBJ2-3; 12 bases align to TRBD2. Germline V gene lookup returns CDR1 SNHLY and CDR2 FYNNEI. V shed 6 bases and J 0 bases; nucleotides not matched to a gene: 7. This CDR3 is 17 amino acids long. DNA for the CDR3: TGTGCCAGCAGAGGACTAGCGGGACTAACTAGCACAGATACGCAGTATTTT. It yields the protein CASRGLAGLTSTDTQYF.

This clone appeared a few times. The rearrangement uses TRBV28 and TRBJ1-1; D is uncertain. Deletions cut 10 bases from V and 8 bases from J, with 17 bases between. The CDR3 consists of 12 residues. The germline CDR1 and CDR2 sequences are MDHEN and SYDVKM. This CDR3 is CATWGWPQEAFF. The CDR3 nucleotides are TGTGCCACCTGGGGATGGCCCCAAGAAGCTTTCTTT.

This sequence joins TRBV30 and TRBJ1-1; a weak D match, TRBD1 (5 bases). Germline V gives CDR1 GTSNPN, CDR2 SVGIG (reference sequence). The V gene lost 4 bases and the J gene lost 4 bases, with 10 bases spanning the gap. The CDR3 length is 12 residues. The chain's CDR3 is CAWMGGFTEAFF. The CDR3 DNA follows: TGTGCCTGGATGGGGGGGTTCACTGAAGCTTTCTTT.

This clone was detected only a few times. The chain recombines TRBV7-2 with TRBJ1-1; 8 bases match TRBD1. Germline V CDR1 and CDR2: SGHTA, FQGNSA. V lost 5 bases, J lost 8 bases, and 7 bases stayed unmatched. The CDR3 sequence is 13 residues long. The CDR3 DNA reads as TGTGCCAGCAGCCCAGGGGGCGCAGGGGAAGCTTTCTTT. Translating gives CASSPGGAGEAFF.

The V call is TRBV10-3, the J call TRBJ2-1; TRBD1 might be the D (6 bases). From germline, CDR1 is ENHRY and CDR2 SYGVKD. V was shortened by 6 bases and J by 9 bases, with 21 bases between the two germline ends. The CDR3 totals 15 residues. The CDR3 here is CAIRTAGASSVEQFF. The CDR3 DNA reads as TGTGCCATCAGGACCGCAGGGGCGAGTAGTGTTGAGCAGTTCTTC.

The chain links TRBV10-3 to TRBJ2-5; 7 nucleotides align to TRBD2. J gave up 3 bases and V 10 bases, and 11 bases lay outside the gene matches. CDR3 length: 14 residues. The germline V gene encodes CDR1 ENHRY and CDR2 SYGVKD. The CDR3 loop reads CATGKAGTEETQYF. CDR3 DNA: TGTGCCACAGGTAAAGCGGGAACGGAAGAGACCCAGTACTTC.

The rearrangement links TRBV7-3 to TRBJ2-7; D could derive from TRBD1 or TRBD2 (5 bases each). This CDR3 spans 15 amino acids. The V and J ends lost 1 base and 0 bases respectively, with 10 bases between them. CDR1 SGHTA and CDR2 FQGTGA come from the germline V gene. CDR3 sequence (DNA): TGTGCCAGCAGCTTAAGACCAGGGAGCTCCTACGAGCAGTACTTC. It specifies CASSLRPGSSYEQYF.

The V and J genes are TRBV30 and TRBJ1-1, with D uncertain. V was clipped by 8 bases and J by 3 bases, with 13 bases between them. The CDR3 loop spans 12 amino acids. Germline V lookup: CDR1 GTSNPN, CDR2 SVGIG (reference sequence). CDR3 in DNA: TGTGCCAGTACCAGGCGGTACACTGAAGCTTTCTTT. It yields the protein CASTRRYTEAFF.

This chain uses TRBV19 with TRBJ2-2; D unresolved. The germline V gene has CDR1 LNHDA and CDR2 SQIVND (reference sequence). With 3 bases removed from V and 0 bases from J, the gap between germline ends came to 11 bases. The CDR3 spans 16 residues. The CDR3, as DNA: TGTGCCAGTAGTATGAACACGATACCGAACACCGGGGAGCTGTTTTTT. Protein sequence: CASSMNTIPNTGELFF.

This clone turned up a few times. CDR3 loop: CASSLFGQGLVGYTF. CDR3 coding DNA: TGTGCCAGCAGTTTATTTGGACAGGGGTTAGTTGGCTACACCTTC. The chain has TRBV28 and TRBJ1-2; 9 bases are a match to TRBD1. Germline V gene sequence: CDR1 MDHEN, CDR2 SYDVKM. V shed 1 base, J shed 7 bases, and the junction held 7 bases outside the gene matches. The CDR3 covers 15 residues.

The chain joins TRBV7-6 to TRBJ2-6; D possibly corresponds to TRBD1 (5 bases). Trimming stripped 3 bases from V and 1 base from J, with 16 bases between. Germline lookup yields CDR1 SGHVS and CDR2 FNYEAQ. CDR3 size: 18 residues. Here the CDR3 DNA reads TGTGCCAGCAGCTTTTCAGGGTTATTACCTTCTGGGGCCAACGTCCTGACTTTC. Encoded protein: CASSFSGLLPSGANVLTF.

The chain is built from TRBV2 and TRBJ1-5; tentative D call: TRBD1 (5 bases). From germline, CDR1 is SNHLY and CDR2 FYNNEI. V lost 4 bases and J lost 6, with 16 bases in between. The CDR3 is 15 amino acids. Here the CDR3 reads CASSARQGYGQPQHF. Written as DNA, the CDR3 is TGTGCCAGCAGTGCCCGGCAGGGTTATGGTCAGCCCCAGCATTTT.

The chain links TRBV6-5 to TRBJ1-5, with 9 bases identical to TRBD1. The V and J ends lost 8 bases and 4 bases, in that order; junction bases with no gene match: 6. The CDR3 runs 14 residues. Looked up from germline, CDR1 is MNHEY and CDR2 is SVGAGI. CDR3 region: CASSLGQGNQPQHF. For the CDR3, the DNA is TGTGCCAGCTCTCTGGGACAGGGAAATCAGCCCCAGCATTTT.

This clone was observed once. This sequence joins TRBV14 and TRBJ2-7; D assignment may be TRBD1 or TRBD2 (5 bases each). CDR3 length: 13 residues. Deletions cut 2 bases from V and 3 bases from J, with 8 bases between. CDR1 SGHDN and CDR2 FVKESK come from the germline V gene. The CDR3 DNA is TGTGCCAGCAGCCAAAGGGACCTCTACGAGCAGTACTTC. This translates into CASSQRDLYEQYF. Combining the CDR3 with reference TRBV14 and TRBJ2-7 gives the whole variable domain EAGVTQFPSHSVIEKGQTVTLRCDPISGHDNLYWYRRVMGKEIKFLLHFVKESKQDESGMPNNRFLAERTGGTYSTLKVQPAELEDSGVYFCASSQRDLYEQYFGPGTRLTVT.

The V and J genes are TRBV25-1 and TRBJ2-1, with TRBD1 matching 7 bases. The J segment lost 5 bases and the V segment lost 6 bases, leaving 16 bases of the junction unmatched. This CDR3 region has 17 residues. Germline V gene lookup returns CDR1 MGHDK and CDR2 SYGVNS. The CDR3 bases are TGTGCCAGCAGAAAAATATCCGGGACAGTAGCTGACAATGAGCAGTTCTTC. Translating gives CASRKISGTVADNEQFF.